This T cell receptor beta chain was identified in a study of OX40 agonist ivuxolimab in advanced cancers. TCRdb's table, derived via immunoSEQ multiplex PCR, lists solely in-frame clones and lacks some. Of about 20,000 clones in the sample, approximately 90% were seen once. Deletions cut 4 bases from V and 0 bases from J, with 22 bases between. CDR3 length: 18 amino acids. Germline V gene lookup returns CDR1 SGHDN and CDR2 FVKESK. The source was CD4+ or CD8+ T cells sorted from blood, collected in a trial of the OX40 agonist ivuxolimab. The chain employs TRBV14 and TRBJ2-7; D gene unclear. This TCR was recovered from an adult with an advanced solid tumor such as melanoma, head and neck, liver or kidney cancer. The CDR3 reads CASSPGTSAPRSSYEQYF. CDR3 nucleotides: TGTGCCAGCAGCCCGGGCACGTCGGCCCCTAGGAGCTCCTACGAGCAGTACTTC.